The clone carrying this T cell receptor beta chain came up once. Antigen unknown. One end of the junction varies from germline; a read error may be responsible. The PCR was carried out with 60 Vbeta primers and 13 Jbeta primers. Authors' data handling: Approximately 73 million unique TCR beta chains, roughly 10 million shared, were counted in a later analysis. This table comes from immunoSEQ multiplex PCR, and its TCRdb copy is limited to in-frame clones, with some not included. The D gene and trimming were derived from the DNA, and the V and J assignments and clone size from that table. Seen here are 150,000 to 200,000 clones, 79% observed once, and the top ten hold 1.6%. The CDR3 runs to 16 residues. CDR1 SEHNR and CDR2 FQNEAQ come from the germline V gene (reference sequence). Donors in the study were healthy people who gave bone marrow. The sample comes from a study of cytomegalovirus exposure and HLA in healthy donors. Overall study context: When 398 donors were genotyped, over 80% of them were found to fall in the Caucasian-associated ancestry cluster. Study-wide findings and caveats: As immune exposure information, only CMV serostatus was available.

The sequence was obtained from a woman in her fifties or sixties in good health and CMV-seronegative. This chain links TRBV7-9 with TRBJ2-7; 8 bases match TRBD2. Input material: PBMCs. This CDR3 reads CSSSLGTGGGEDEQYF. The CDR3 DNA follows: TGTTCCAGCAGCTTAGGGACGGGAGGGGGTGAGGACGAGCAGTACTTC.